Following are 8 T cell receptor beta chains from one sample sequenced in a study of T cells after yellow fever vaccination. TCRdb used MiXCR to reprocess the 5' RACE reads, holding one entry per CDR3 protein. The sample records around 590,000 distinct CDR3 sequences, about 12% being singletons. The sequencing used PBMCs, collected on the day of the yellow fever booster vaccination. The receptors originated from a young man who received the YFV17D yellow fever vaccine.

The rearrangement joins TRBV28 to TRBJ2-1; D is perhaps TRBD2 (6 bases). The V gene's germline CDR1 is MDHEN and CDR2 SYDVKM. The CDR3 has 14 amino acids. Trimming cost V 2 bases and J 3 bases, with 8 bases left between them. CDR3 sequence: CASSLRTNYNEQFF. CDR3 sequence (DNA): TGTGCCAGCAGTTTAAGGACTAACTACAATGAGCAGTTCTTC.

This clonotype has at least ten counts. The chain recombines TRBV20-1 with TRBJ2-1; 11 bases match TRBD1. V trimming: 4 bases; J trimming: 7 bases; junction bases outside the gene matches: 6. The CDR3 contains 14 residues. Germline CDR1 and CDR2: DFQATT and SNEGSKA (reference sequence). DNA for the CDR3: TGCAGTGCTACAGGGACAGGGGGTTGGAATGAGCAGTTCTTC. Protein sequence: CSATGTGGWNEQFF.

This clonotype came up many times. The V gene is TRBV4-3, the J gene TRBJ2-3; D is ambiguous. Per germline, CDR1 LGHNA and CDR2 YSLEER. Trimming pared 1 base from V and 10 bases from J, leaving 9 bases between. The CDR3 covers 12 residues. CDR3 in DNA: TGCGCCAGCAGCCAAGCTTCTGGTCCGCAGTATTTT. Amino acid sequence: CASSQASGPQYF.

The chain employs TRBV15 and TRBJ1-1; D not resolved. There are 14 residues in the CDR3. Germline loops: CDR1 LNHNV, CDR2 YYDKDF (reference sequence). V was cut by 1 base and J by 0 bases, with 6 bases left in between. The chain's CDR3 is CATSRGDMNTEAFF. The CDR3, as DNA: TGTGCCACCAGCAGAGGTGACATGAACACTGAAGCTTTCTTT. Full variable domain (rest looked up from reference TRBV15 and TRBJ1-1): DAMVIQNPRYQVTQFGKPVTLSCSQTLNHNVMYWYQQKSSQAPKLLFHYYDKDFNNEADTPDNFQSRRPNTSFCFLDIRSPGLGDTAMYLCATSRGDMNTEAFFGQGTRLTVV.

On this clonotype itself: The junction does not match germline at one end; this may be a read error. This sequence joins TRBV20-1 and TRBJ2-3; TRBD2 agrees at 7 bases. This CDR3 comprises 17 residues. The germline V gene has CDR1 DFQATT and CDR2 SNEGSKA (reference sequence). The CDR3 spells CCAGTALLAASTDTQYF. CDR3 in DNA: TGCTGTGCAGGCACCGCCTTGCTAGCGGCTAGCACAGATACGCAGTATTTT.

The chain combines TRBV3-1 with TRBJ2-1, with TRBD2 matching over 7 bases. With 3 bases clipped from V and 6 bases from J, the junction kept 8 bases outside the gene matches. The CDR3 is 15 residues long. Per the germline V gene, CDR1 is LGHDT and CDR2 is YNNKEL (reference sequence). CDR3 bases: TGTGCCAGCAGCCAGCTGGGAGGGAGTACCAATGAGCAGTTCTTC. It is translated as CASSQLGGSTNEQFF.

This chain's CDR3 is CATSDRTAGVLDTQYF. CDR3 nucleotides: TGTGCCACCAGTGATCGAACGGCGGGAGTGTTGGATACGCAGTATTTT. J is TRBJ2-3 and V is TRBV24-1, with TRBD2 identical over 7 bases. V lost 3 bases to trimming and J lost 6 bases; unmatched junction nucleotides: 11. The CDR3 has 16 residues. Germline V gives CDR1 KGHDR, CDR2 SFDVKD.

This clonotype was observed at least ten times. The CDR3 bases are TGTGCCAGCAGGCCTCGGGTGGCCCCGGGCTACAATGAGCAGTTCTTC. It specifies CASRPRVAPGYNEQFF. V gene TRBV3-1 combines with J gene TRBJ2-1, with no clear D. CDR1 is LGHDT and CDR2 is YNNKEL in the germline V gene (reference sequence). There are 16 residues in the CDR3. V lost 6 bases and J 3 bases, leaving 18 bases between the germline ends.